The 21 T cell receptor beta chains given below trace back to one sample, sequenced in a study of T cells in Graves' hyperthyroidism and ophthalmopathy. TCR beta CDR3 regions were amplified from RNA transcripts. The TCR CDR3 first-round RT-PCR relied on the HTBI primer set. MiXCR, applied by TCRdb to the multiplex PCR reads, yields one record per CDR3 protein. The sample contains around 340,000 distinct CDR3 sequences, 15% to 20% of which appear only once. The specimen was blood. Every receptor here comes from a woman in her forties with Graves' ophthalmopathy.

J is TRBJ1-1 and V is TRBV27; D ambiguous. Per the germline V gene, CDR1 is MNHEY and CDR2 is SMNVEV (reference sequence). This CDR3 contains 13 residues. V was trimmed by 5 bases and J by 1 base, leaving 8 bases between them. CDR3 coding DNA: TGTGCCAGCAGTGAGCAGCGGAACACTGAAGCTTTCTTT. The encoded protein is CASSEQRNTEAFF.

The sample holds many counts of this clonotype. This sequence joins TRBV19 and TRBJ2-2; 11 nucleotides agree with TRBD1. CDR3 length: 21 amino acids. V lost 5 bases and J lost 1; bases outside the gene matches: 18. Germline CDR1 is LNHDA and CDR2 is SQIVND (reference sequence). CDR3: CASSLSPLDRGRPGNTGELFF. CDR3 sequence (DNA): TGTGCCAGTAGTTTATCCCCCTTGGACAGGGGGCGCCCCGGGAACACCGGGGAGCTGTTTTTT.

This chain connects TRBV28 to TRBJ2-7, with 9 bases matching TRBD2. The J call may be in error: the DNA end matches TRBJ2-4 better. The CDR3 spans 15 residues. CDR1 is MDHEN and CDR2 is SYDVKM in the germline V gene. The CDR3 loop is CASSLSGRRGNIQYF. The CDR3 bases are TGTGCCAGCAGTTTAAGCGGGAGGAGGGGAAACATTCAGTACTTC.

This clonotype was observed many times. A much larger clone lies one base from this, so it may be a read error. The chain employs TRBV12-3 or TRBV12-4 and TRBJ1-6; D possibly corresponds to TRBD1 (6 bases). The germline V and J ends were trimmed by 3 bases and 10 bases, with 10 bases remaining between them. This CDR3 is built from 13 residues. The CDR3 DNA sequence: TGTGCCAGCAGTTTGGACAGCGGCTCACCCCTCCACTTT. Translated: CASSLDSGSPLHF.

This clonotype was observed many times. V and J are TRBV2 and TRBJ2-5; D might be TRBD1 (6 bases). Germline-derived CDR1 and CDR2 are SNHLY and FYNNEI. This CDR3 is 9 amino acids long. As DNA, the CDR3 is TGTGTAGAGAAGGGGGCCCAGTACTTC. Protein: CVEKGAQYF.

This clonotype was seen at least ten times. Being one base from a much bigger clone, this may be a read error. The gene calls are TRBV19 and TRBJ2-7; possible D gene TRBD2, 6 bases. Looked up from germline, CDR1 is LNHDA and CDR2 is SQIVND (reference sequence). CDR3 length: 15 amino acids. Here the CDR3 DNA reads TGTGCCAGTAGAACAGATTCGCGGGGAGGCTACGAGCAGCACTTC. Residues: CASRTDSRGGYEQHF.

The table lists this clonotype with many counts. The chain is built from TRBV7-9 and TRBJ1-2; possible D gene TRBD1, 6 bases. The CDR3 runs to 13 residues. The ends were cut back, 7 bases at V and 7 bases at J, with 16 bases in the middle. Germline V gene data show CDR1 as SEHNR and CDR2 as FQNEAQ (reference sequence). CDR3 region: CASILLGGSGYTF. The CDR3 DNA is TGTGCCAGCATACTTCTGGGGGGCTCTGGCTACACCTTC.

CDR3 region: CASSPLWGAYEQYF. Here the CDR3 DNA reads TGTGCCAGTAGCCCCCTATGGGGCGCCTACGAGCAGTACTTC. The chain carries TRBV19 and TRBJ2-7; TRBD1 might be the D (5 bases). This CDR3 is 14 amino acids long. The V end lost 6 bases, the J end lost 2 bases, and 14 bases lay between the germline ends. Looked up from germline, CDR1 is LNHDA and CDR2 is SQIVND (reference sequence).

The chain joins TRBV12-3 or TRBV12-4 to TRBJ2-5; D not certain. V was trimmed by 6 bases and J by 2 bases, leaving 13 bases between them. This CDR3 comprises 14 residues. The CDR3 DNA reads as TGTGCCAGCAGATCTAACCTAAATCAAGAGACCCAGTACTTC. It is translated as CASRSNLNQETQYF.

V and J are TRBV12-3 or TRBV12-4 and TRBJ1-5; D unclear. This CDR3 comprises 14 residues. The V end was cut by 7 bases, the J end by 4 bases, with 14 bases between. DNA of the CDR3: TGTGCCAGCACCCCTTCGGTCGGGAATCAGCCCCAGCATTTT. Its protein product is CASTPSVGNQPQHF.

The chain is built from TRBV3-1 and TRBJ1-1; D is possibly TRBD1 (5 bases). Germline V gene sequence: CDR1 LGHDT, CDR2 YNNKEL (reference sequence). V was trimmed by 3 bases and J by 5 bases, leaving 16 bases between them. This CDR3 is 15 amino acids long. The CDR3 spells CASSHQRTGGTEAFF. In DNA, the CDR3 is TGTGCCAGCAGCCATCAACGAACCGGGGGGACTGAAGCTTTCTTT.

This clonotype was counted many times. This chain connects TRBV5-1 to TRBJ2-2, with 10 bases matching TRBD1. This CDR3 has 15 amino acids. With 3 bases clipped from V and 3 bases from J, the junction kept 2 bases outside the gene matches. The germline CDR1 and CDR2 sequences are SGHRS and YFSETQ. The CDR3 protein is CASSWDRGDTGELFF. The CDR3 DNA follows: TGCGCCAGCAGCTGGGACAGGGGTGACACCGGGGAGCTGTTTTTT.

This clonotype was recorded at least ten times. The CDR3 coding sequence is TGTGCCAGCAGCTTCCCGACTGGGAATAGCAATCAGCCCCAGCATTTT. Its translation: CASSFPTGNSNQPQHF. The genes are TRBV28 and TRBJ1-5, with unresolved D. Trimming stripped 6 bases from V and 0 bases from J, with 15 bases between. CDR3 length: 16 residues. The V gene's germline CDR1 is MDHEN and CDR2 SYDVKM. Supplemented by reference TRBV28 and TRBJ1-5, the full variable domain reads DVKVTQSSRYLVKRTGEKVFLECVQDMDHENMFWYRQDPGLGLRLIYFSYDVKMKEKGDIPEGYSVSREKKERFSLILESASTNQTSMYLCASSFPTGNSNQPQHFGDGTRLSIL.

Ten or more counts support this clonotype. The chain links TRBV7-9 to TRBJ2-7; D possibly corresponds to TRBD1 (6 bases). The CDR3 consists of 12 residues. From germline, CDR1 is SEHNR and CDR2 FQNEAQ (reference sequence). Deletions cut 5 bases from V and 6 bases from J, with 11 bases between. The CDR3 loop reads CASSPTGFEQYF. CDR3 DNA: TGTGCCAGCAGCCCTACAGGGTTCGAGCAGTACTTC.

This clonotype was picked up many times. The chain carries TRBV6-8 and TRBJ1-5, with D perhaps matching TRBD1 (6 bases). In germline, CDR1 is MNHGY, CDR2 SAAAGT. V dropped 5 bases and J dropped 1 base, with 9 bases sitting between them. The CDR3 covers 14 residues. The CDR3 DNA is TGTGCCAGCAGTCGACAGGTGAGCAATCAGCCCCAGCATTTT. It translates to CASSRQVSNQPQHF.

This clonotype was recorded many times. This rearrangement joins TRBV28 to TRBJ1-1; D gene uncertain. Trimming cost V 3 bases and J 7 bases, with 21 bases left between them. The CDR3 is made up of 16 amino acids. Germline lookup yields CDR1 MDHEN and CDR2 SYDVKM. The CDR3, as DNA: TGTGCCAGCAGTTTGGCCCTCCGGCAGAGCGACCTTGAAGCTTTCTTT. This translates into CASSLALRQSDLEAFF.

The rearrangement links TRBV11-1 to TRBJ2-5; 12 bases are shared with TRBD1. The V segment lost 2 bases and the J segment 1 base; nucleotides outside the gene matches: 14. CDR3 length: 20 residues. Germline V CDR1 and CDR2: SGHAT, FQDESV (reference sequence). CDR3 nucleotide sequence: TGTGCCAGCAGCTTAACCCCCGGGACAGGGGGCCTAGCGGCCCAAGAGACCCAGTACTTC. Translation: CASSLTPGTGGLAAQETQYF. Supplemented by reference TRBV11-1 and TRBJ2-5, the full variable domain reads EAEVAQSPRYKITEKSQAVAFWCDPISGHATLYWYRQILGQGPELLVQFQDESVVDDSQLPKDRFSAERLKGVDSTLKIQPAELGDSAMYLCASSLTPGTGGLAAQETQYFGPGTRLLVL.

This clonotype was seen many times. The chain carries TRBV7-2 and TRBJ2-5; perhaps TRBD2 as D (6 bases). This CDR3 has 15 amino acids. CDR1 and CDR2 (germline): SGHTA, FQGNSA. V was clipped by 1 base and J by 5 bases, with 14 bases between them. This chain's CDR3 is CASSLDLPLAETQYF. CDR3 nucleotide sequence: TGTGCCAGCAGCTTAGATCTCCCGCTAGCGGAGACCCAGTACTTC.

This clonotype was counted at least ten times. The V call is TRBV28, the J call TRBJ2-5; possibly TRBD1 for D (6 bases). Deletions cut 5 bases from V and 5 bases from J, with 24 bases between. CDR3 length equals 17 residues. Germline CDR1 is MDHEN and CDR2 is SYDVKM. The CDR3 is CASSDPLGTERGETQYF. CDR3 sequence (DNA): TGTGCCAGCAGTGATCCCCTAGGGACGGAGAGGGGGGAGACCCAGTACTTC.

This clonotype showed up many times. V and J are TRBV6-5 and TRBJ1-1; tentatively, D is TRBD1 (5 bases). CDR1 and CDR2 from the germline V gene are MNHEY and SVGAGI. The CDR3 runs to 14 residues. V was cut by 2 bases and J by 6 bases, with 13 bases left in between. CDR3 residues: CASSYGAGTAEAFF. The CDR3 DNA reads as TGTGCCAGCAGTTACGGCGCTGGGACGGCTGAAGCTTTCTTT.

This clonotype was detected only a few times. The genes are TRBV6-5 and TRBJ2-7, with D possibly being TRBD1 (6 bases). V was trimmed by 1 base and J by 0 bases, leaving 13 bases between them. From germline, CDR1 is MNHEY and CDR2 SVGAGI. There are 16 residues in the CDR3. The CDR3 coding sequence is TGTGCCAGCAGTTACTATCGGACAGAGAGCTCCTACGAGCAGTACTTC. It specifies CASSYYRTESSYEQYF.